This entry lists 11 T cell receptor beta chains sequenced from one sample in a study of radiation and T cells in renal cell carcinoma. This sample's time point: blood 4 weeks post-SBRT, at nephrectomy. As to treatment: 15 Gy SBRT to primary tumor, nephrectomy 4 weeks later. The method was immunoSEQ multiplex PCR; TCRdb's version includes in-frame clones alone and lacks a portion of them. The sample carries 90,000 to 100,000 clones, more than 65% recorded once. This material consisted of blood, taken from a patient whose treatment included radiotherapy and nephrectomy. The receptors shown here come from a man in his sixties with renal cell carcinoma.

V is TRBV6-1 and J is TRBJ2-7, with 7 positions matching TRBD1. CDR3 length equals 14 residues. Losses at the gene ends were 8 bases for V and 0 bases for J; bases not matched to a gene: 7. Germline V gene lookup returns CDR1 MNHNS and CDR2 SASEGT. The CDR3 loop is CASRSTGNSYEQYF. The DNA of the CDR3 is TGTGCCAGCCGCTCGACAGGGAACTCCTACGAGCAGTACTTC.

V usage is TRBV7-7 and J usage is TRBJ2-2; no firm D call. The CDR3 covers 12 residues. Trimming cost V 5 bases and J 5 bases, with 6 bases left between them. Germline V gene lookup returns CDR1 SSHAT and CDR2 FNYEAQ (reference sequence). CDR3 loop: CASSPGTGELFF. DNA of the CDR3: TGTGCCAGCAGCCCGGGTACCGGGGAGCTGTTTTTT.

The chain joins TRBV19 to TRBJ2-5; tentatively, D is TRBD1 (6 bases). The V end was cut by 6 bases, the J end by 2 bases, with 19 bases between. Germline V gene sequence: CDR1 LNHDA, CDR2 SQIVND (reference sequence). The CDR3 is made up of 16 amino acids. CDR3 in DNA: TGTGCCAGTAGCAGGGGCGTTGGGACGAATCAAGAGACCCAGTACTTC. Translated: CASSRGVGTNQETQYF.

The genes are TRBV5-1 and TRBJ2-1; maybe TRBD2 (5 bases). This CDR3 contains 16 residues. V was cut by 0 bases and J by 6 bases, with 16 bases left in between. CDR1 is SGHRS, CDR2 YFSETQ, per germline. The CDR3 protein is CASSLASGLGSNEQFF. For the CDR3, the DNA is TGCGCCAGCAGCTTGGCTTCAGGCCTAGGGAGCAATGAGCAGTTCTTC.

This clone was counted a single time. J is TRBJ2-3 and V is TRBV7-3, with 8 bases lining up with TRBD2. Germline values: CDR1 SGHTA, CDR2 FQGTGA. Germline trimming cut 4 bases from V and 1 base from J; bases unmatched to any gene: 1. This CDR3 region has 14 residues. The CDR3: CASSSTSGTDTQYF. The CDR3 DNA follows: TGTGCCAGCAGCTCGACTAGCGGCACAGATACGCAGTATTTT.

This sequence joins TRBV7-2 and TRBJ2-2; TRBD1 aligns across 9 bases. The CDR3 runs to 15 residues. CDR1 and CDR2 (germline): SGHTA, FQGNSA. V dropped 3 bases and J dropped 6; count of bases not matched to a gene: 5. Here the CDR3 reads CASSFGQGRAGELFF. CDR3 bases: TGTGCCAGCAGCTTCGGACAGGGGAGGGCCGGGGAGCTGTTTTTT. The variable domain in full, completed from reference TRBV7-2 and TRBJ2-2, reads GAGVSQSPSNKVTEKGKDVELRCDPISGHTALYWYRQSLGQGLEFLIYFQGNSAPDKSGLPSDRFSAERTGGSVSTLTIQRTQQEDSAVYLCASSFGQGRAGELFFGEGSRLTVL.

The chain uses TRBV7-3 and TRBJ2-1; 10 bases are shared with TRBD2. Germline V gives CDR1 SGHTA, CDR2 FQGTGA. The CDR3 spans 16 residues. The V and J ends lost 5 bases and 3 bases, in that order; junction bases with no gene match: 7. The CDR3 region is CASSPRASGSYNEQFF. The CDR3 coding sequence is TGTGCCAGCAGCCCCCGTGCTAGCGGGAGCTACAATGAGCAGTTCTTC.

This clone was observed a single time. The DNA of the CDR3 is TGCGCCAGCAGCTTGGTGCGGGGATCGAGCTCCTACGAGCAGTACTTC. Translating gives CASSLVRGSSSYEQYF. The chain is built from TRBV5-1 and TRBJ2-7, with D possibly being TRBD2 (6 bases). The CDR3 totals 16 residues. The V end was cut by 0 bases, the J end by 0 bases, with 13 bases between. The germline gives CDR1 SGHRS, CDR2 YFSETQ.

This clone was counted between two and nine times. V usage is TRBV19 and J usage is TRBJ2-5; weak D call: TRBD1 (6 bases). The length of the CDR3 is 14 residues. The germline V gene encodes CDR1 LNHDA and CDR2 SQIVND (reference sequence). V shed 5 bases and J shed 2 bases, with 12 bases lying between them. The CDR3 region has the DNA TGTGCCAGTAGTCCCTGGGGGCGACAAGAGACCCAGTACTTC. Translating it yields CASSPWGRQETQYF.

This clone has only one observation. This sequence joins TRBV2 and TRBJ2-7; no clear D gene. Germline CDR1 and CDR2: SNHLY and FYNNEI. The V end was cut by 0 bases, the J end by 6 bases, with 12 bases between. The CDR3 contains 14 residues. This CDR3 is CASSEAYEEPEQYF. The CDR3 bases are TGTGCCAGCAGTGAAGCTTACGAGGAACCCGAGCAGTACTTC. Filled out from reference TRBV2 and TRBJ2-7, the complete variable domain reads EPEVTQTPSHQVTQMGQEVILRCVPISNHLYFYWYRQILGQKVEFLVSFYNNEISEKSEIFDDQFSVERPDGSNFTLKIRSTKLEDSAMYFCASSEAYEEPEQYFGPGTRLTVT.

This CDR3 is CSAIAEIFYTF. The CDR3, as DNA: TGCAGTGCTATAGCCGAGATCTTTTACACCTTC. The V gene is TRBV20-1, the J gene TRBJ1-2; D call uncertain. Per the germline V gene, CDR1 is DFQATT and CDR2 is SNEGSKA (reference sequence). The V and J ends lost 4 bases and 11 bases respectively, with 14 bases between them. This CDR3 has 11 residues.